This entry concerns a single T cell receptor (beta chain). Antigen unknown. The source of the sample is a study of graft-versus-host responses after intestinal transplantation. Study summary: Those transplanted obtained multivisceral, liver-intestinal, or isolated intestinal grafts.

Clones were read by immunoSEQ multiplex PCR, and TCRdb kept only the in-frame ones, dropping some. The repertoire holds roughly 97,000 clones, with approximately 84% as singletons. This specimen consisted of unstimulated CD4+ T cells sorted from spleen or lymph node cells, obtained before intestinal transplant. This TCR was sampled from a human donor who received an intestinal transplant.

CDR3 nucleotides: TGTGCCAGCAGTCCCCACCGTGGGGCTTTCTTT. Its protein is CASSPHRGAFF. The chain links TRBV7-2 to TRBJ1-1; no clear D gene. V lost 6 bases, J lost 11 bases, and 13 bases lay in between. Looked up from germline, CDR1 is SGHTA and CDR2 is FQGNSA. The CDR3 sequence is 11 residues long.